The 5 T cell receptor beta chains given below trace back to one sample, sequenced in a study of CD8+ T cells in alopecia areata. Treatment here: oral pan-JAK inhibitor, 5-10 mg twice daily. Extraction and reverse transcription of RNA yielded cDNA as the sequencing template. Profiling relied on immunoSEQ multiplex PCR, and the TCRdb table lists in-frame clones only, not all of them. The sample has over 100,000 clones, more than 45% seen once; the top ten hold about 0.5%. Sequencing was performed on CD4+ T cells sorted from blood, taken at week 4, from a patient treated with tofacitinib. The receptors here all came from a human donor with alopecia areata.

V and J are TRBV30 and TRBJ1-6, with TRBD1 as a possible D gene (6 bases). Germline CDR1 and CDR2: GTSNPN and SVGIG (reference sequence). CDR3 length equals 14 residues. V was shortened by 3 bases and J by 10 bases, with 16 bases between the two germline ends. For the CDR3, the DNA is TGTGCCTGGAGAGGGGGGGCGGGCAGCTCACCCCTCCACTTT. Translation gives CAWRGGAGSSPLHF.

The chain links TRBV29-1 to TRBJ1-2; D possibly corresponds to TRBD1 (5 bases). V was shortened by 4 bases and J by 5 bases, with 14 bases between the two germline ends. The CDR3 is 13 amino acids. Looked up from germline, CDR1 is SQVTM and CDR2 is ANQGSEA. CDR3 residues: CSVAGIQEYGYTF. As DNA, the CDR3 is TGCAGCGTTGCAGGGATACAGGAGTATGGCTACACCTTC. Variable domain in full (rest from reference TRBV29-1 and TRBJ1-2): SAVISQKPSRDICQRGTSLTIQCQVDSQVTMMFWYRQQPGQSLTLIATANQGSEATYESGFVIDKFPISRPNLTFSTLTVSNMSPEDSSIYLCSVAGIQEYGYTFGSGTRLTVV.

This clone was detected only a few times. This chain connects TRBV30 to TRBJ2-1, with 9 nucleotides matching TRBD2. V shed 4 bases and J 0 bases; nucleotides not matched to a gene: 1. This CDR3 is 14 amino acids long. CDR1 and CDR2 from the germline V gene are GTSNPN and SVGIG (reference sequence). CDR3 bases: TGTGCCTGGATGCGGGGGGGCTCCTACAATGAGCAGTTCTTC. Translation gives CAWMRGGSYNEQFF. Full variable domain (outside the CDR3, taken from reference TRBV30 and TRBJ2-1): SQTIHQWPATLVQPVGSPLSLECTVEGTSNPNLYWYRQAAGRGLQLLFYSVGIGQISSEVPQNLSASRPQDRQFILSSKKLLLSDSGFYLCAWMRGGSYNEQFFGPGTRLTVL.

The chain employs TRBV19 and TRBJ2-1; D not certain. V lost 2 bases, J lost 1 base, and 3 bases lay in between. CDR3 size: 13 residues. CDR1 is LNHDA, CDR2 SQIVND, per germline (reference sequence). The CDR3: CASSISSYNEQFF. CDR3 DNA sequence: TGTGCCAGTAGTATAAGTTCCTACAATGAGCAGTTCTTC. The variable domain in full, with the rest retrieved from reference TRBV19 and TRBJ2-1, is DGGITQSPKYLFRKEGQNVTLSCEQNLNHDAMYWYRQDPGQGLRLIYYSQIVNDFQKGDIAEGYSVSREKKESFPLTVTSAQKNPTAFYLCASSISSYNEQFFGPGTRLTVL.

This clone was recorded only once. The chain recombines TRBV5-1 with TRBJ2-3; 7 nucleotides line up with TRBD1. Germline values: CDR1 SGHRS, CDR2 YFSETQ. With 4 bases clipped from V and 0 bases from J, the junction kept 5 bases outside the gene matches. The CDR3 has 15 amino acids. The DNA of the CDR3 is TGCGCCAGCAGCCCACAGGGGATAAGCACAGATACGCAGTATTTT. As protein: CASSPQGISTDTQYF. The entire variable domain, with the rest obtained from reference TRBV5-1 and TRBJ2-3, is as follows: KAGVTQTPRYLIKTRGQQVTLSCSPISGHRSVSWYQQTPGQGLQFLFEYFSETQRNKGNFPGRFSGRQFSNSRSEMNVSTLELGDSALYLCASSPQGISTDTQYFGPGTRLTVL.